These 13 T cell receptor beta chains were sequenced from one sample in a study of CD8 T cell repertoires and HIV-1 epitope variants. The assay was immunoSEQ multiplex PCR, and TCRdb's table has in-frame clones only and misses some. The repertoire holds roughly 6,000 clones, with less than 70% as singletons. Their cognate antigens are unknown. The specimen was cultured CD8+ T cells derived from PBMCs. All receptors come from a male donor with HIV.

This clone showed up just a few times. This rearrangement joins TRBV19 to TRBJ1-6; TRBD1 matches 7 bases. This CDR3 has 14 amino acids. In germline, CDR1 is LNHDA, CDR2 SQIVND (reference sequence). V trimming: 5 bases; J trimming: 5 bases; junction bases outside the gene matches: 3. In nucleotides, the CDR3 is TGTGCCAGTAGTGGGACAGCAGATAATTCACCCCTCCACTTT. It encodes CASSGTADNSPLHF.

The rearrangement links TRBV10-2 to TRBJ2-1; weak D call: TRBD2 (6 bases). The V gene's germline CDR1 is WSHSY and CDR2 SAAADI. The CDR3 is 14 amino acids. Trimming left V 10 bases short and J 4 bases short, with 17 bases between. CDR3: CATGYSGSYNEQFF. CDR3 sequence (DNA): TGCGCCACCGGCTACAGCGGGTCATACAATGAGCAGTTCTTC.

This clone came up a few times. This rearrangement joins TRBV28 to TRBJ1-5, with D tentatively TRBD1 (6 bases). V was trimmed by 4 bases and J by 0 bases, leaving 7 bases between them. Germline V gives CDR1 MDHEN, CDR2 SYDVKM. The CDR3 runs to 14 residues. The CDR3 nucleotides are TGTGCCAGCAGTTCACAGGGTAGCAATCAGCCCCAGCATTTT. Protein sequence: CASSSQGSNQPQHF.

The rearrangement uses TRBV5-1 and TRBJ2-3, with 11 bases identical to TRBD2. The CDR3 covers 15 residues. Germline CDR1 is SGHRS and CDR2 is YFSETQ. Trimming at V came to 2 bases and at J to 1 base, leaving 0 bases not matched to a gene. The CDR3 coding sequence is TGCGCCAGCAGCTTTAGCGGGGGGGGCACAGATACGCAGTATTTT. Translating gives CASSFSGGGTDTQYF.

This rearrangement joins TRBV6-5 to TRBJ1-5; D perhaps matches TRBD1 (6 bases). CDR3 length: 14 residues. The V end was cut by 4 bases, the J end by 5 bases, with 12 bases between. Per germline, CDR1 MNHEY and CDR2 SVGAGI. The CDR3: CASSLKGGDQPQHF. CDR3 nucleotides: TGTGCCAGCAGTTTGAAAGGGGGGGATCAGCCCCAGCATTTT.

The chain carries TRBV6-1 and TRBJ1-2; TRBD1 agrees at 7 bases. The CDR3 totals 11 residues. Germline lookup yields CDR1 MNHNS and CDR2 SASEGT. J lost 7 bases, V lost 6 bases, and 2 bases had no gene match. DNA of the CDR3: TGTGCCAGCAGGACAGGGAGTGGCTACACCTTC. Residues: CASRTGSGYTF.

The rearrangement links TRBV19 to TRBJ2-1; a possible D gene is TRBD1 (6 bases). The CDR3 runs 13 residues. CDR1 is LNHDA and CDR2 is SQIVND in the germline V gene (reference sequence). Deletions cut 5 bases from V and 10 bases from J, with 15 bases between. The CDR3 coding sequence is TGTGCCAGTAGTGCGACAGGCTTTGGGGAGCAGTTCTTC. Translating it yields CASSATGFGEQFF.

The chain carries TRBV4-3 and TRBJ2-1; 7 bases line up with TRBD2. CDR1 and CDR2 from the germline V gene are LGHNA and YSLEER. This CDR3 is built from 14 residues. V shed 4 bases and J 4 bases; nucleotides not matched to a gene: 4. The CDR3 DNA follows: TGCGCCAGCAGCCCCACTAGCGAGTACAATGAGCAGTTCTTC. Protein sequence: CASSPTSEYNEQFF.

This clone was observed a few times. The chain couples TRBV19 to TRBJ1-6, with no clear D. The CDR3 totals 16 residues. The germline V and J ends were trimmed by 4 bases and 1 base, with 11 bases remaining between them. Germline lookup yields CDR1 LNHDA and CDR2 SQIVND (reference sequence). CDR3 bases: TGTGCCAGTAGTAAGGTCCGGGCGTCCTATAATTCACCCCTCCACTTT. The encoded protein is CASSKVRASYNSPLHF. The full variable domain, with the rest looked up from reference TRBV19 and TRBJ1-6, is DGGITQSPKYLFRKEGQNVTLSCEQNLNHDAMYWYRQDPGQGLRLIYYSQIVNDFQKGDIAEGYSVSREKKESFPLTVTSAQKNPTAFYLCASSKVRASYNSPLHFGNGTRLTVT.

The chain combines TRBV6-5 with TRBJ2-1; 8 nucleotides align to TRBD2. Germline CDR1 and CDR2: MNHEY and SVGAGI. This CDR3 region has 15 residues. V gave up 7 bases and J gave up 2 bases; unmatched junction bases: 7. The CDR3 region has the DNA TGTGCCAGCACCCTCAGCGGGAGCACCTACAATGAGCAGTTCTTC. This encodes CASTLSGSTYNEQFF.

The table lists this clone with a few counts. The J gene is TRBJ1-1, the V gene TRBV9, with unresolved D. CDR3 length: 14 amino acids. V lost 0 bases and J lost 4, with 10 bases in between. CDR1 and CDR2 from the germline V gene are SGDLS and YYNGEE. The CDR3 sequence: CASSVEVRSTEAFF. The DNA of the CDR3 is TGTGCCAGCAGCGTAGAAGTCCGTAGCACTGAAGCTTTCTTT.

The rearrangement joins TRBV5-1 to TRBJ2-1; 8 bases line up with TRBD1. This CDR3 region has 13 residues. J gave up 10 bases and V 4 bases, and 7 bases lay outside the gene matches. Germline CDR1 is SGHRS and CDR2 is YFSETQ. DNA for the CDR3: TGCGCCAGCAGCCGTGGGACAGGTAACGAGCAGTTCTTC. Protein: CASSRGTGNEQFF.

This chain joins TRBV10-2 and TRBJ2-7; D is possibly TRBD1 or TRBD2 (7 bases each). There are 14 residues in the CDR3. Trimming took 3 bases from V and 3 from J, leaving 12 bases between them. CDR1 is WSHSY, CDR2 SAAADI, per germline. The CDR3 here is CASSETGEGYEQYF. The CDR3 nucleotides read TGCGCCAGCAGTGAAACAGGGGAGGGCTACGAGCAGTACTTC.